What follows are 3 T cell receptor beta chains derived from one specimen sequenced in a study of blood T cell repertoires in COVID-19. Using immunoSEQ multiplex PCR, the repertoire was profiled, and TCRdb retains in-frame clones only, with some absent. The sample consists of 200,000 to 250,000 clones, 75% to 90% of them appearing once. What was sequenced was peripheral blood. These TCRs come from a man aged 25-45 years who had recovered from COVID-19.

This chain's CDR3 is CASSPTGTGSYTEAFF. CDR3 nucleotide sequence: TGCGCCAGCAGCCCGACCGGGACAGGGTCTTACACTGAAGCTTTCTTT. V usage is TRBV5-1 and J usage is TRBJ1-1; 9 positions agree with TRBD1. The CDR3 runs 16 residues. V shed 4 bases, J shed 3 bases, and the junction held 10 bases outside the gene matches. Per the germline V gene, CDR1 is SGHRS and CDR2 is YFSETQ.

The CDR3 nucleotides read TGTGCCAGCAGCTTAGTAGGGAGCTCTGGAAACACCATATATTTT. It specifies CASSLVGSSGNTIYF. The rearrangement uses TRBV7-9 and TRBJ1-3; D call uncertain. Trimming stripped 1 base from V and 0 bases from J, with 7 bases between. Germline loops: CDR1 SEHNR, CDR2 FQNEAQ (reference sequence). The CDR3 totals 15 residues.

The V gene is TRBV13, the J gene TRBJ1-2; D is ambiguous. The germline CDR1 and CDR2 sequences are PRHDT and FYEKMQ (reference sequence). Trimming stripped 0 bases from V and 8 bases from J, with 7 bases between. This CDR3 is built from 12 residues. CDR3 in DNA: TGTGCCAGCAGCTTAGGGCGCCGGGGCTACACCTTC. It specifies CASSLGRRGYTF. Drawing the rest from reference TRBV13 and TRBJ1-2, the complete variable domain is AAGVIQSPRHLIKEKRETATLKCYPIPRHDTVYWYQQGPGQDPQFLISFYEKMQSDKGSIPDRFSAQQFSDYHSELNMSSLELGDSALYFCASSLGRRGYTFGSGTRLTVV.